This TCR beta chain was found in a study of OX40 agonist ivuxolimab in advanced cancers. Study-wide points: Low normalized T-cell clonal expansion was also seen in some nonresponders.

With autoimmune disease history or systemic immunosuppression, patients were excluded. In the case of this clone: Its target is not known.

TCRdb's copy holds only in-frame clones and misses some; the assay was immunoSEQ multiplex PCR. The top ten hold over 8.5% of the sample, which has about 80,000 clones, approximately 92% seen once. Trimming cost V 4 bases and J 6 bases, with 25 bases left between them. The CDR3 contains 17 residues. The germline gives CDR1 SGHNT, CDR2 YYREEE (reference sequence). The clonotype was recovered from an adult with an advanced solid tumor such as melanoma, head and neck, liver or kidney cancer. V is TRBV5-4 and J is TRBJ1-1; possible D gene TRBD1, 6 bases. Source: CD4+ or CD8+ T cells sorted from blood, taken in a trial of the OX40 agonist ivuxolimab. CDR3 region: CASSLYREGGRSPEAFF. The DNA of the CDR3 is TGTGCCAGCAGCCTATACAGGGAAGGGGGGCGGAGCCCTGAAGCTTTCTTT.